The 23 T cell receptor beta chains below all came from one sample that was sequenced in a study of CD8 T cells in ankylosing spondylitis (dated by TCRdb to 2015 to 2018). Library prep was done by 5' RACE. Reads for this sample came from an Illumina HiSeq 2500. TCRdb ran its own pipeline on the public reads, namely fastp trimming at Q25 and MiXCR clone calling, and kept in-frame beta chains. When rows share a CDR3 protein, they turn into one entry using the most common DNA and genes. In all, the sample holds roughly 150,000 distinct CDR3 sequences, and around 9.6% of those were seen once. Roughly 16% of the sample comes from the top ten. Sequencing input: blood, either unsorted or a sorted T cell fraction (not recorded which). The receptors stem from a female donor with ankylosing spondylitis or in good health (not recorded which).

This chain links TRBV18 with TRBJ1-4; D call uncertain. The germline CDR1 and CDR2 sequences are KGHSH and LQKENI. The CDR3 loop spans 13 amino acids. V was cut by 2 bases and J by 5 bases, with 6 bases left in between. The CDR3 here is CASSPTGNEKLFF. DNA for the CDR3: TGTGCCAGCTCACCAACGGGGAATGAAAAACTGTTTTTT.

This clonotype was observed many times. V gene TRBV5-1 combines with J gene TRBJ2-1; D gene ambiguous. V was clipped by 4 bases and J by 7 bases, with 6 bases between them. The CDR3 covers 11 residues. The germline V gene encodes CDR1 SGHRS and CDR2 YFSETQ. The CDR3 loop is CASSQTNEQFF. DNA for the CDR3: TGCGCCAGCAGCCAGACGAATGAGCAGTTCTTC.

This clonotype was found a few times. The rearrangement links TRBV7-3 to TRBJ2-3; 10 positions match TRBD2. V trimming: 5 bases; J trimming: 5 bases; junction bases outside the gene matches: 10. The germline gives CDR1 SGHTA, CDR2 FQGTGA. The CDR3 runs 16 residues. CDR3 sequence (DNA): TGTGCCAGCAGCACAAAGGCTAGCGGGAGTTTAGATACGCAGTATTTT. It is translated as CASSTKASGSLDTQYF.

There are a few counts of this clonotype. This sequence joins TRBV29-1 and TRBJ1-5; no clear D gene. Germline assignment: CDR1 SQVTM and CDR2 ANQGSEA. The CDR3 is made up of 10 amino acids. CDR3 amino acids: CTLLSQPQHF. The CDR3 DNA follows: TGCACGCTATTGAGTCAGCCCCAGCATTTT.

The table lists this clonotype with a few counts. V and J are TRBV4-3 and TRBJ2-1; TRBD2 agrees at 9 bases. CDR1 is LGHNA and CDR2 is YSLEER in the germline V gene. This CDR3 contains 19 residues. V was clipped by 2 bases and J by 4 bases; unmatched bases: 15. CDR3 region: CASSQIGRGRAQWYNEQFF. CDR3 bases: TGCGCCAGCAGCCAAATCGGGCGCGGGAGGGCCCAGTGGTACAATGAGCAGTTCTTC.

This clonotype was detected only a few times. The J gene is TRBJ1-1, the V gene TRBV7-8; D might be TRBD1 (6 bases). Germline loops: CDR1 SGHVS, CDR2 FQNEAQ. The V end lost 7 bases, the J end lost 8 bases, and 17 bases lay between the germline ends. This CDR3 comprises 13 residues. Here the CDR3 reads CASTLGKGTEAFF. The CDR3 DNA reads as TGTGCCAGCACCTTGGGCAAAGGGACAGAAGCTTTCTTT.

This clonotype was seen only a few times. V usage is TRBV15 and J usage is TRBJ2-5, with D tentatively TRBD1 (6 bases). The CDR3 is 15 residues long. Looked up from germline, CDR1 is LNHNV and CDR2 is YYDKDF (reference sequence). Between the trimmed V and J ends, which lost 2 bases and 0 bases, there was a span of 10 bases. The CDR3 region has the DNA TGTGCCACCAGCAGAATCCAGGGGTACCAAGAGACCCAGTACTTC. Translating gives CATSRIQGYQETQYF. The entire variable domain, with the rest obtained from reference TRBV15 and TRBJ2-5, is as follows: DAMVIQNPRYQVTQFGKPVTLSCSQTLNHNVMYWYQQKSSQAPKLLFHYYDKDFNNEADTPDNFQSRRPNTSFCFLDIRSPGLGDTAMYLCATSRIQGYQETQYFGPGTRLLVL.

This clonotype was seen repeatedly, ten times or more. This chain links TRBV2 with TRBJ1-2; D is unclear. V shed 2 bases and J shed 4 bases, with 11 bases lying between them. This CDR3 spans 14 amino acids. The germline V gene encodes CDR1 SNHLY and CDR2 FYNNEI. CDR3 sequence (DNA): TGTGCCAGCAGTGAATCCGGGGAAACCTATGGCTACACCTTC. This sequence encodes CASSESGETYGYTF.

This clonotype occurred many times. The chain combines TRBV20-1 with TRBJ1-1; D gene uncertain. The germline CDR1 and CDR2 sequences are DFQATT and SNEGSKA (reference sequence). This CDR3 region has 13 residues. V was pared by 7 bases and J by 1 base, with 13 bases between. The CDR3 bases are TGCAGTGTTCCGGAAGTGGGGAACACTGAAGCTTTCTTT. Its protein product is CSVPEVGNTEAFF.

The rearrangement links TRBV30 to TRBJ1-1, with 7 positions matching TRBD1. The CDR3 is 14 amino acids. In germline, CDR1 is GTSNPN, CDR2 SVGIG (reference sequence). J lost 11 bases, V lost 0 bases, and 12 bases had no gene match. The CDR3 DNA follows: TGTGCCTGGAGTGTGCCAGGGACAGCGGGGAACGCTTTCTTT. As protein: CAWSVPGTAGNAFF. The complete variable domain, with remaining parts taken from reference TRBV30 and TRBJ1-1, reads SQTIHQWPATLVQPVGSPLSLECTVEGTSNPNLYWYRQAAGRGLQLLFYSVGIGQISSEVPQNLSASRPQDRQFILSSKKLLLSDSGFYLCAWSVPGTAGNAFFGQGTRLTVV.

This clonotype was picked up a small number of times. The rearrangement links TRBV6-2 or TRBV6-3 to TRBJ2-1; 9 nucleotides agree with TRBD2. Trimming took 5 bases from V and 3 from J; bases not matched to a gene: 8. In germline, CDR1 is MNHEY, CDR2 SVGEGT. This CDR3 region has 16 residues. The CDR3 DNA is TGTGCCAGCAGTCTAGGGGCTAGCGGGGTCTACAATGAGCAGTTCTTC. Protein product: CASSLGASGVYNEQFF.

CDR3 loop: CAWDQTSGSYEQYF. The CDR3 region has the DNA TGTGCCTGGGACCAGACGTCGGGCTCCTACGAGCAGTACTTC. The chain couples TRBV30 to TRBJ2-7; D unclear. V was shortened by 5 bases and J by 0 bases, with 14 bases between the two germline ends. Looked up from germline, CDR1 is GTSNPN and CDR2 is SVGIG (reference sequence). This CDR3 has 14 amino acids.

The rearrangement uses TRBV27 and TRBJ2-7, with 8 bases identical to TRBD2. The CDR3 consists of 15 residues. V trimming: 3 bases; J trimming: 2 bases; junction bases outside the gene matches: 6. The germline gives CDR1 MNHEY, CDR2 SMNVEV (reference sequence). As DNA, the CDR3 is TGTGCCAGCAGTTTGACGGGGGGGTCGACCTACGAGCAGTACTTC. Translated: CASSLTGGSTYEQYF.

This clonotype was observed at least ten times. The CDR3 spells CASSDMRAGETQYF. The CDR3 coding sequence is TGTGCCAGCAGTGACATGAGGGCTGGGGAGACCCAGTACTTC. This sequence joins TRBV12-3 or TRBV12-4 and TRBJ2-5; D perhaps matches TRBD2 (5 bases). CDR3 size: 14 residues. V gave up 5 bases and J gave up 5 bases, with 15 bases separating them.

CDR3 DNA: TGTGCCAGCGGACAGACTAACACTGAAGCTTTCTTT. This gives the protein CASGQTNTEAFF. The chain recombines TRBV2 with TRBJ1-1; a possible D gene is TRBD1 (6 bases). V gave up 8 bases and J gave up 2 bases, with 9 bases separating them. The CDR3 is 12 amino acids. Germline V lookup: CDR1 SNHLY, CDR2 FYNNEI.

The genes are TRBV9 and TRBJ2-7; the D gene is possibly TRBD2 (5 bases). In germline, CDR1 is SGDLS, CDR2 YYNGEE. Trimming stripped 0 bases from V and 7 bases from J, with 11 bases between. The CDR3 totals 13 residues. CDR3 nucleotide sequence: TGTGCCAGCAGCGTAGCTTCGGGGTTTGAGCAGTACTTC. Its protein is CASSVASGFEQYF. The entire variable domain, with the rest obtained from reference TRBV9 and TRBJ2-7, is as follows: DSGVTQTPKHLITATGQRVTLRCSPRSGDLSVYWYQQSLDQGLQFLIQYYNGEERAKGNILERFSAQQFPDLHSELNLSSLELGDSALYFCASSVASGFEQYFGPGTRLTVT.

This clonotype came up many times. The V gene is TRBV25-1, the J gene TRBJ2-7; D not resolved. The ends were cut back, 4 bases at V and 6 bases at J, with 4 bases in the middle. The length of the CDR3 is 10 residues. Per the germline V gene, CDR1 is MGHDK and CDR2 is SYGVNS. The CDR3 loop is CASSGAEQYF. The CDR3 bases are TGTGCCAGCAGTGGAGCCGAGCAGTACTTC.

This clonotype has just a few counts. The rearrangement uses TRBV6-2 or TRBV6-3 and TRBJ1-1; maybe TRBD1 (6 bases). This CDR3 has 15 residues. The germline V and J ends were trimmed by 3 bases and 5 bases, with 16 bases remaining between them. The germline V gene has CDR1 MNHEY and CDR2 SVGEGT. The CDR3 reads CASSYSLGGRTEAFF. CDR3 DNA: TGTGCCAGCAGTTATTCTCTCGGGGGCCGGACTGAAGCTTTCTTT.

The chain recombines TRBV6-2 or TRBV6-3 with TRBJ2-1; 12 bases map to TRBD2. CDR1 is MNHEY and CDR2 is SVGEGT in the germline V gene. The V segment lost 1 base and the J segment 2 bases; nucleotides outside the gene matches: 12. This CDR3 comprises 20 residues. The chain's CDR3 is CASSYLGVPTSGRTYNEQFF. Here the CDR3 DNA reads TGTGCCAGCAGTTACTTGGGGGTCCCGACTAGCGGGAGAACCTACAATGAGCAGTTCTTC.

In nucleotides, the CDR3 is TGTGCCAGCAGCTTCCTCCATACAGACCCGAACACTGAAGCTTTCTTT. Protein: CASSFLHTDPNTEAFF. This sequence joins TRBV27 and TRBJ1-1, with D uncertain. The CDR3 contains 16 residues. The V gene's germline CDR1 is MNHEY and CDR2 SMNVEV (reference sequence). The germline V and J ends were trimmed by 6 bases and 1 base, with 18 bases remaining between them.

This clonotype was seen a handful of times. CDR3 DNA: TGTGCCAGCAGTTTACCGGGACAGGGGAAAAATTCCCTCCACTTT. Protein product: CASSLPGQGKNSLHF. The chain combines TRBV27 with TRBJ1-6, with 10 nucleotides matching TRBD1. This CDR3 comprises 15 residues. Losses at the gene ends were 2 bases for V and 14 bases for J; bases not matched to a gene: 9. From germline, CDR1 is MNHEY and CDR2 SMNVEV (reference sequence).

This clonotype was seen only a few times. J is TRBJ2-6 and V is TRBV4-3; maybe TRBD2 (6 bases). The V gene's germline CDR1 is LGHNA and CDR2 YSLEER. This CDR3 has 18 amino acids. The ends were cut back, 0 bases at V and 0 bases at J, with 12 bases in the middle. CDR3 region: CASSQDLGLYSGANVLTF. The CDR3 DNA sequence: TGCGCCAGCAGCCAAGATCTCGGACTATACTCTGGGGCCAACGTCCTGACTTTC.

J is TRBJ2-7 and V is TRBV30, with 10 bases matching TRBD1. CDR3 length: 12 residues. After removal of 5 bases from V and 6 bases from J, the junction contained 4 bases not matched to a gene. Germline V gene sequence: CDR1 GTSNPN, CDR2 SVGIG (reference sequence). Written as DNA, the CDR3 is TGTGCCTGGGACAGGGGGCGACGCGAGCAGTACTTC. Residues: CAWDRGRREQYF.